Listed here is a single TCR beta chain. This CDR3 region has 16 residues. Germline lookup yields CDR1 SGHAT and CDR2 FQNNGV. The trim removed 1 base at V and 0 bases at J, leaving 4 bases unmatched. The data were obtained in a study of cytomegalovirus exposure and HLA in healthy donors. This PCR relied on a set of 60 Vbeta primers and 13 Jbeta primers. TCRdb keeps only in-frame clones here, not all; method: immunoSEQ multiplex PCR. The sample lists 110,000 to 150,000 clones, over 55% seen once, with roughly 2% in the top ten. The TCR originated in a man aged 40-55 years in good health and CMV-seronegative. This chain links TRBV11-2 with TRBJ2-7, with 9 bases lining up with TRBD2. The material sequenced was PBMCs. In DNA form, the CDR3 reads TGTGCCAGCAGCTTAGTAGCGGGGGCATCCTCCTACGAGCAGTACTTC. Its translation is CASSLVAGASSYEQYF.